What follows is one T cell receptor (beta chain) and its context. Its target is not known. The record originates from a study of T cells in localized non-small cell lung cancer. Here immunoSEQ multiplex PCR was the method, and the copy in TCRdb shows in-frame clones only, minus some. This table holds 40,000 to 65,000 clones, around 84% found once. From germline, CDR1 is GTSNPN and CDR2 SVGIG (reference sequence). V was pared by 4 bases and J by 0 bases, with 2 bases of the junction left unmatched. This CDR3 has 14 residues. Notes on the study in general: A median of 57 clones ranked among the top 100 in tumor appeared in adjacent lung. There was an association of higher blood T cell density with longer overall survival.

The J gene is TRBJ2-1, the V gene TRBV30; 8 nucleotides line up with TRBD1. The material sequenced was PBMCs, taken before any cancer treatment. This TCR was recovered from a female donor with stage II lung adenocarcinoma. DNA for the CDR3: TGTGCCTGGAACAGGGGGATCTCCTACAATGAGCAGTTCTTC. Amino acid sequence: CAWNRGISYNEQFF.